The T cell receptor (beta chain) described here comes from a study of vaccination and CD4 T cells after COVID-19. Study information: Convalescent donors: six male, four female; seven Caucasian, two Asian, one multiracial, two Hispanic.

Trimming removed 3 bases from V and 4 bases from J, with 11 bases in between. The length of the CDR3 is 14 residues. Remarks on this clonotype: Its antigen remains unknown.

Treatment given: roughly 10-day PBMC culture with coronavirus spike peptide pools or control peptides (ViraFEST assay). In the ViraFEST assay, peptide-pool expansion preceded TCR sequencing of expanded clonotypes. Oncomine TCR Beta short-read sequencing was applied to DNA from cultured CD4+ T cells. TCRdb processed the PCR reads anew with MiXCR; each CDR3 protein has one entry. This sample has about 15,000 distinct CDR3 sequences; roughly 73% occur once, and the top ten carry roughly a tenth. The sample taken for sequencing was CD4+ T cells from blood, cultured in vitro. This sequence originates from a human donor who had recovered from COVID-19. The V call is TRBV12-3 or TRBV12-4, the J call TRBJ2-3; D gene uncertain. The CDR3 nucleotides are TGTGCCAGCAGTTTCCGGGTCCTCGCAGATACGCAGTATTTT. It translates to CASSFRVLADTQYF.